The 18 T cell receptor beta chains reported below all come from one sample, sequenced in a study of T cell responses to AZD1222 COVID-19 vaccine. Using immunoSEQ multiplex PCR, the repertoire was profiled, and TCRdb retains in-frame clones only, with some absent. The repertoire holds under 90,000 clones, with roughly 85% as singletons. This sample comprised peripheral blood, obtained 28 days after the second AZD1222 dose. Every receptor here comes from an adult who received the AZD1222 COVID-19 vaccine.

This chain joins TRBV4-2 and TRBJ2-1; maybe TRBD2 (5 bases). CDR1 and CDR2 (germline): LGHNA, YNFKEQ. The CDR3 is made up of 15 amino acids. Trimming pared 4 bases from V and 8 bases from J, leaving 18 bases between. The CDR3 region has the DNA TGTGCCAGCAGCCCTAGTGCCGAGGGCTGGGATGAGCAGTTCTTC. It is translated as CASSPSAEGWDEQFF.

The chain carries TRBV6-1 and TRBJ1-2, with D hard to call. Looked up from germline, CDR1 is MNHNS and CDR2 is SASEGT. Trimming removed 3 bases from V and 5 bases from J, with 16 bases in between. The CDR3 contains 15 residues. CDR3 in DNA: TGTGCCAGCAGTGACCCAAGGTGGGGTCTGTATGGCTACACCTTC. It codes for CASSDPRWGLYGYTF.

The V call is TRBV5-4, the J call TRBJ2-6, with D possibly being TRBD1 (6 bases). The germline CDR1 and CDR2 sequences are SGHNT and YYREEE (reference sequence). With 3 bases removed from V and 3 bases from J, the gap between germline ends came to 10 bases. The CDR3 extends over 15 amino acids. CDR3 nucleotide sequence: TGTGCCAGCAGCTCACAGGGTTTTGGGGCCAACGTCCTGACTTTC. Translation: CASSSQGFGANVLTF.

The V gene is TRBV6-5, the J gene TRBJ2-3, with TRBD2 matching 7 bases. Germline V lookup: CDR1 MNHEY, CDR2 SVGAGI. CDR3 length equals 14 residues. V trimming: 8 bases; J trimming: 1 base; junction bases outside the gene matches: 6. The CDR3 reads CASRREAGTDTQYF. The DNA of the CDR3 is TGTGCCAGCCGACGGGAGGCGGGCACAGATACGCAGTATTTT.

For the CDR3, the DNA is TGTGCCAGCAGTCTTAGACAGGAGGTCACTGAAGCTTTCTTT. Its protein product is CASSLRQEVTEAFF. The J gene is TRBJ1-1, the V gene TRBV6-2 or TRBV6-3; D possibly corresponds to TRBD1 (6 bases). The CDR3 runs 14 residues. Germline assignment: CDR1 MNHEY and CDR2 SVGEGT. The germline V and J ends were trimmed by 5 bases and 4 bases, with 14 bases remaining between them.

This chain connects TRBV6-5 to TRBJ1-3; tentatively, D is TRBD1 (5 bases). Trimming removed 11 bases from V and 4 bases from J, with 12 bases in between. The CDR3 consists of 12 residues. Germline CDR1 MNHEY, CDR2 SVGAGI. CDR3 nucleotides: TGTGCCGGCCAGGGAGCCGGAAACACCATATATTTT. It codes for CAGQGAGNTIYF.

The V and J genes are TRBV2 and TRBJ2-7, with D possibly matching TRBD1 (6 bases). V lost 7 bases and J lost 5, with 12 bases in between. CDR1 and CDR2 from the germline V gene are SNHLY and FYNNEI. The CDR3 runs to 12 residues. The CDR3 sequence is CASKQGSDEQYF. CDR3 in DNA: TGTGCCAGCAAACAGGGCTCGGACGAGCAGTACTTC.

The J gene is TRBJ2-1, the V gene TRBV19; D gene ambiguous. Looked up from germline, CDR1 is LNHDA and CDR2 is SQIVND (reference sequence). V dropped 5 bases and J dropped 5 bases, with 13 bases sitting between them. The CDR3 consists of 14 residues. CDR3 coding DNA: TGTGCCAGTAGTGACTGGGCGGATAACAATGAGCAGTTCTTC. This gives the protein CASSDWADNNEQFF.

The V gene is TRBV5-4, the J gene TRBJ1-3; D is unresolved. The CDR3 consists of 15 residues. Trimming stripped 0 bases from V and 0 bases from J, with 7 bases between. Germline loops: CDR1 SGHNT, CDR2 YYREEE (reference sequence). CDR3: CASSLDGYSGNTIYF. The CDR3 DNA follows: TGTGCCAGCAGCTTGGACGGTTACTCTGGAAACACCATATATTTT.

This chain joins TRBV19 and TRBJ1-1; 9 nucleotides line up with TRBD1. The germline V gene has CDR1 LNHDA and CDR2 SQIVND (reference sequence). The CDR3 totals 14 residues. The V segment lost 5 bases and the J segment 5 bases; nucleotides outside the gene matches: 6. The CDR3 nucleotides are TGTGCCAGTAGTCGCCGGGACAGGGAGACTGAAGCTTTCTTT. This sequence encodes CASSRRDRETEAFF. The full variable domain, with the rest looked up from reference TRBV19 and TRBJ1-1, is DGGITQSPKYLFRKEGQNVTLSCEQNLNHDAMYWYRQDPGQGLRLIYYSQIVNDFQKGDIAEGYSVSREKKESFPLTVTSAQKNPTAFYLCASSRRDRETEAFFGQGTRLTVV.

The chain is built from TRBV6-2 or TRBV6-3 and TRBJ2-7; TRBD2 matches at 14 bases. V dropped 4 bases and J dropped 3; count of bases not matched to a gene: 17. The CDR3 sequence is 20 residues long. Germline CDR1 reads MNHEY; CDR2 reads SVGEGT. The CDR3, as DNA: TGTGCCAGCAGTTTTCGGACTAGCGGGGGGCTCAACACTGGAAACTACGAGCAGTACTTC. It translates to CASSFRTSGGLNTGNYEQYF.

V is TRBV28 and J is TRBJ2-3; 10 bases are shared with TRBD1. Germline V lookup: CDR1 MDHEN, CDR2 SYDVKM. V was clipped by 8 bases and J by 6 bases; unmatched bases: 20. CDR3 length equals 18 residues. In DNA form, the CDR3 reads TGTGCCAGCGCTCCCAGTATTTCCGGGACAGGGGCCGGGGATACGCAGTATTTT. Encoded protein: CASAPSISGTGAGDTQYF. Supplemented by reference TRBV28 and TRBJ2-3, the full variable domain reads DVKVTQSSRYLVKRTGEKVFLECVQDMDHENMFWYRQDPGLGLRLIYFSYDVKMKEKGDIPEGYSVSREKKERFSLILESASTNQTSMYLCASAPSISGTGAGDTQYFGPGTRLTVL.

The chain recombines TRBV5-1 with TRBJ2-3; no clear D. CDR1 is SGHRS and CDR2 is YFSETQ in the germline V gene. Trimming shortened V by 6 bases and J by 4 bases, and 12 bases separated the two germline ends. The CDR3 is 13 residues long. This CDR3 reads CASNDLIADTQYF. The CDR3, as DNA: TGCGCCAGCAACGACCTGATTGCAGATACGCAGTATTTT.

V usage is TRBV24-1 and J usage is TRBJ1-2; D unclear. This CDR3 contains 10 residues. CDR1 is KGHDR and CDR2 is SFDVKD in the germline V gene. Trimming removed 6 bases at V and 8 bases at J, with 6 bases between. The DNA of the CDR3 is TGTGCCACCAGTCGACTGGGCTACACCTTC. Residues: CATSRLGYTF.

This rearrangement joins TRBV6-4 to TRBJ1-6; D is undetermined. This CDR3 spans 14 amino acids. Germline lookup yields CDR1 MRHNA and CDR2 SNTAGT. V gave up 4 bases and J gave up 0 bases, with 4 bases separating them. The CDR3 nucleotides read TGTGCCAGCAGTGTCAGCTCCTATAATTCACCCCTCCACTTT. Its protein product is CASSVSSYNSPLHF.

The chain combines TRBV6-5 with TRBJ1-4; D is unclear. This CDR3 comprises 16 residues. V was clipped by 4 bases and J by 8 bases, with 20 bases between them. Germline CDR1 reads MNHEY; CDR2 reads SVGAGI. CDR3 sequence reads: CASSSTAISQPEKLFF. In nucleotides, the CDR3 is TGTGCCAGCAGTTCCACTGCAATAAGCCAACCCGAAAAACTGTTTTTT.

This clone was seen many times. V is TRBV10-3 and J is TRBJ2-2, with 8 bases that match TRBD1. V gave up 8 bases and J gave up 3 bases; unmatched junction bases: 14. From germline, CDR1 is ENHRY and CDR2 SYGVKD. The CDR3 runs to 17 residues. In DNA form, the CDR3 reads TGTGCCATCTACGTCAGATCGGGACAGGATCACACCGGGGAGCTGTTTTTT. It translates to CAIYVRSGQDHTGELFF.

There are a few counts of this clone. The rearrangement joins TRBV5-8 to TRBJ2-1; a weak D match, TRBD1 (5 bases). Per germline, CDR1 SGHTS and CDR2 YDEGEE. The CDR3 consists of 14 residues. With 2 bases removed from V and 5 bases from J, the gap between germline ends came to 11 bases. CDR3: CASSFQGADNEQFF. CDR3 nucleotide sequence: TGTGCCAGCAGCTTTCAAGGGGCCGACAATGAGCAGTTCTTC.